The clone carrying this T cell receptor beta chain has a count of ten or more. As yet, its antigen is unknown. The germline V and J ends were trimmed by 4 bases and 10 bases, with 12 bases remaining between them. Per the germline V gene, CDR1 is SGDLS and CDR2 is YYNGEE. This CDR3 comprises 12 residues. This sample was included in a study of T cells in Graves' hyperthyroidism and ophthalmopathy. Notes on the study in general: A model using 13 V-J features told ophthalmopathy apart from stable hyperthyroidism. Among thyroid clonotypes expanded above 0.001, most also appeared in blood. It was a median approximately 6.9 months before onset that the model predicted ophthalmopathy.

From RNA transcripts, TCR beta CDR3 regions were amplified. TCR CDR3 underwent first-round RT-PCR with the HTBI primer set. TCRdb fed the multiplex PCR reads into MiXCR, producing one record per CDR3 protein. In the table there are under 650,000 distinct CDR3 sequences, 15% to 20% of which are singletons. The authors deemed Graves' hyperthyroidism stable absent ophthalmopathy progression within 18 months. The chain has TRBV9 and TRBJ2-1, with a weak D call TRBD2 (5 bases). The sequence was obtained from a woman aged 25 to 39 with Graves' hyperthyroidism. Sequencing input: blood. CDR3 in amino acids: CASSPSWEEQFF. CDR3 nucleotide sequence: TGTGCCAGCAGCCCCTCCTGGGAGGAGCAGTTCTTC.